The 27 T cell receptor beta chains reported below all come from one sample, sequenced in a study of spatial heterogeneity in lung cancer. TCRdb recomputed calls from the 5' RACE reads with MiXCR, one row per CDR3 protein. The sample includes around 40,000 distinct CDR3 sequences, roughly 5.2% seen only once; the top ten take less than 30%. Time point in this sample: sample taken at primary tumor resection. The sample was PBMCs, taken at surgery. All receptors derive from a female donor with early-stage non-small cell lung cancer.

This clonotype was detected many times. The chain carries TRBV30 and TRBJ1-4, with D tentatively TRBD1 (6 bases). Germline V gene sequence: CDR1 GTSNPN, CDR2 SVGIG (reference sequence). V lost 7 bases, J lost 6 bases, and 15 bases lay in between. The CDR3 length is 13 residues. The CDR3 protein is CASGGGGHEKLFF. The DNA of the CDR3 is TGTGCCTCCGGGGGAGGGGGACATGAAAAACTGTTTTTT.

Only a few counts were recorded for this clonotype. The gene calls are TRBV5-1 and TRBJ1-3; D perhaps matches TRBD1 (5 bases). The CDR3 sequence is 15 residues long. Germline V lookup: CDR1 SGHRS, CDR2 YFSETQ. The V and J ends lost 4 bases and 2 bases respectively, with 13 bases between them. The CDR3 protein is CASSLDGAAGNTIYF. CDR3 in DNA: TGCGCCAGCAGCCTAGACGGGGCCGCTGGAAACACCATATATTTT.

This clonotype was seen at least ten times. The chain links TRBV9 to TRBJ1-1; TRBD1 is a possible D gene (6 bases). CDR1 and CDR2 (germline): SGDLS, YYNGEE. The V end lost 2 bases, the J end lost 5 bases, and 13 bases lay between the germline ends. The CDR3 is 14 amino acids. The CDR3 DNA is TGTGCCAGCAGCGTCTTGGAAGGGGGAACTGAAGCTTTCTTT. Protein sequence: CASSVLEGGTEAFF.

This clonotype appeared many times. The V and J genes are TRBV25-1 and TRBJ2-7; 9 nucleotides agree with TRBD1. The CDR3 contains 13 residues. CDR1 is MGHDK, CDR2 SYGVNS, per germline. The V gene end was trimmed by 4 bases and the J gene end by 7 bases; junction bases not matched to a gene: 5. The CDR3 region is CASSVTGGREQYF. CDR3 sequence (DNA): TGTGCCAGCAGTGTGACAGGGGGAAGGGAGCAGTACTTC.

This clonotype has more than one count but fewer than ten. The chain links TRBV2 to TRBJ2-3; D might be TRBD2 (6 bases). Germline CDR1 reads SNHLY; CDR2 reads FYNNEI. Trimming shortened V by 7 bases and J by 1 base, and 18 bases separated the two germline ends. This CDR3 has 16 amino acids. The CDR3 coding sequence is TGTGCCAGCACCTCCCGGGACTGGATCCGCACAGATACGCAGTATTTT. Protein product: CASTSRDWIRTDTQYF.

This clonotype was seen ten or more times. V is TRBV7-9 and J is TRBJ2-7; D uncertain. Germline V CDR1 and CDR2: SEHNR, FQNEAQ (reference sequence). This CDR3 is 12 amino acids long. V was clipped by 5 bases and J by 2 bases, with 7 bases between them. The CDR3 coding sequence is TGTGCCAGCAGCGCCCTGCCCTACGAGCAGTACTTC. Translating it yields CASSALPYEQYF.

This clonotype was counted many times. V usage is TRBV20-1 and J usage is TRBJ2-3; 8 bases match TRBD2. Germline CDR1 reads DFQATT; CDR2 reads SNEGSKA (reference sequence). V was pared by 3 bases and J by 4 bases, with 3 bases of the junction left unmatched. There are 13 residues in the CDR3. The DNA for the CDR3 is TGCAGTGCTAGCGGGGGGGCCGCAGATACGCAGTATTTT. Translation gives CSASGGAADTQYF.

The genes are TRBV7-2 and TRBJ2-5, with D perhaps matching TRBD2 (6 bases). CDR3 length: 16 residues. V gave up 5 bases and J gave up 1 base, with 17 bases separating them. Germline V gene data show CDR1 as SGHTA and CDR2 as FQGNSA. The CDR3 reads CASSPHSLASQETQYF. CDR3 coding DNA: TGTGCCAGCAGCCCCCATAGTCTAGCGTCCCAAGAGACCCAGTACTTC. Supplemented by reference TRBV7-2 and TRBJ2-5, the full variable domain reads GAGVSQSPSNKVTEKGKDVELRCDPISGHTALYWYRQSLGQGLEFLIYFQGNSAPDKSGLPSDRFSAERTGGSVSTLTIQRTQQEDSAVYLCASSPHSLASQETQYFGPGTRLLVL.

This clonotype has more than one count but fewer than ten. The V and J genes are TRBV12-3 or TRBV12-4 and TRBJ1-1; D ambiguous. The CDR3 covers 14 residues. Trimming took 6 bases from V and 1 from J, leaving 12 bases between them. This CDR3 is CASRQLGQNTEAFF. CDR3 in DNA: TGTGCCAGCAGACAACTTGGGCAGAACACTGAAGCTTTCTTT.

This clonotype came up many times. This CDR3 reads CASSRETGFETEAFF. The DNA of the CDR3 is TGCGCCAGCAGCCGAGAGACAGGGTTCGAAACTGAAGCTTTCTTT. The chain carries TRBV4-1 and TRBJ1-1, with 7 bases aligning to TRBD1. Germline V gene sequence: CDR1 MGHRA, CDR2 YSYEKL. This CDR3 comprises 15 residues. J was trimmed by 5 bases and V by 4 bases; bases with no gene match: 10.

This clonotype was observed a handful of times. The V gene is TRBV4-1, the J gene TRBJ2-3; 9 bases line up with TRBD2. The length of the CDR3 is 16 residues. The V and J ends lost 0 bases and 1 base, in that order; junction bases with no gene match: 2. Germline V lookup: CDR1 MGHRA, CDR2 YSYEKL. The CDR3 reads CASSQERTSGTDTQYF. As DNA, the CDR3 is TGCGCCAGCAGCCAAGAACGGACTAGCGGCACAGATACGCAGTATTTT.

The V gene is TRBV5-5, the J gene TRBJ1-6, with D maybe TRBD1 (5 bases). The germline V gene has CDR1 SGHKS and CDR2 YYEKEE (reference sequence). There are 17 residues in the CDR3. V lost 4 bases and J 4 bases, leaving 18 bases between the germline ends. This chain's CDR3 is CASSLKPTGVYNSPLHF. DNA for the CDR3: TGTGCCAGCAGCCTCAAACCCACGGGGGTTTATAATTCACCCCTCCACTTT.

This clonotype came up a few times. The chain couples TRBV6-6 to TRBJ2-3; TRBD1 matches 7 bases. The junction had 9 bases not matched to a gene; V was cut back by 11 bases and J by 1 base. This CDR3 is 14 amino acids long. CDR1 is MNHNY and CDR2 is SVGAGI in the germline V gene (reference sequence). The CDR3, as DNA: TGTGCCGGCCGGGACAGTCGGGGCACAGATACGCAGTATTTT. This gives the protein CAGRDSRGTDTQYF.

This clonotype has a count of ten or more. The genes are TRBV5-1 and TRBJ1-1, with D hard to call. The CDR3 has 11 amino acids. The V and J ends lost 1 base and 7 bases respectively, with 5 bases between them. The germline gives CDR1 SGHRS, CDR2 YFSETQ. The chain's CDR3 is CASSLSSEAFF. CDR3 bases: TGCGCCAGCAGCTTGTCGAGTGAAGCTTTCTTT.

The sample holds many counts of this clonotype. J is TRBJ2-7 and V is TRBV5-1; no clear D. The germline V and J ends were trimmed by 0 bases and 6 bases, with 13 bases remaining between them. The germline V gene has CDR1 SGHRS and CDR2 YFSETQ. CDR3 length equals 14 residues. The CDR3 spells CASSLAVGSGEQYF. The DNA of the CDR3 is TGCGCCAGCAGCTTGGCGGTGGGGTCGGGCGAGCAGTACTTC.

This clonotype was detected many times. The chain has TRBV7-6 and TRBJ1-2; D unclear. Germline V gene data show CDR1 as SGHVS and CDR2 as FNYEAQ. With 1 base removed from V and 6 bases from J, the gap between germline ends came to 15 bases. The CDR3 extends over 15 amino acids. CDR3 nucleotide sequence: TGTGCCAGCAGCTTAGTCGGGGAGAACTTCCATGGCTACACCTTC. As protein: CASSLVGENFHGYTF.

At least ten counts were recorded for this clonotype. The chain couples TRBV6-6 to TRBJ2-1, with 10 positions matching TRBD2. The CDR3 consists of 14 residues. The V gene's germline CDR1 is MNHNY and CDR2 SVGAGI (reference sequence). Trimming took 11 bases from V and 7 from J; bases not matched to a gene: 11. The CDR3 reads CAALGSGGPNEQFF. The DNA of the CDR3 is TGTGCCGCCCTTGGTAGCGGGGGGCCTAATGAGCAGTTCTTC.

Concerning this clonotype itself: A much larger clone lies one base from this, so it may be a read error. This chain's CDR3 is CVSSVDLNTEAFF. The CDR3 coding sequence is TGTGTCAGTAGTGTAGACCTGAACACTGAAGCTTTCTTT. The V call is TRBV19, the J call TRBJ1-1; D is unclear. The CDR3 spans 13 residues. Germline V gene sequence: CDR1 LNHDA, CDR2 SQIVND (reference sequence).

This clonotype was recorded many times. The rearrangement links TRBV4-2 to TRBJ1-1; weak D call: TRBD1 (5 bases). Trimming pared 5 bases from V and 3 bases from J, leaving 13 bases between. This CDR3 has 14 residues. CDR1 and CDR2 from the germline V gene are LGHNA and YNFKEQ. CDR3 in DNA: TGTGCCAGCAGCAGCCTCGAGACAGACACTGAAGCTTTCTTT. Its translation is CASSSLETDTEAFF.

The chain joins TRBV28 to TRBJ2-7, with D hard to call. The germline V and J ends were trimmed by 3 bases and 1 base, with 16 bases remaining between them. Per germline, CDR1 MDHEN and CDR2 SYDVKM. This CDR3 region has 16 residues. The CDR3 coding sequence is TGTGCCAGCAGTTTGTACGGAAAAGGAAAATCCTACGAGCAGTACTTC. It specifies CASSLYGKGKSYEQYF.

This clonotype was seen repeatedly, ten times or more. The J gene is TRBJ1-3, the V gene TRBV7-8; D is unclear. The V and J ends lost 1 base and 0 bases respectively, with 7 bases between them. Germline lookup yields CDR1 SGHVS and CDR2 FQNEAQ. The CDR3 spans 15 residues. DNA for the CDR3: TGTGCCAGCAGCTTAGGGACGAGCTCTGGAAACACCATATATTTT. Amino acids: CASSLGTSSGNTIYF.

This clonotype was seen repeatedly, ten times or more. J is TRBJ2-7 and V is TRBV28; 11 nucleotides line up with TRBD2. J gave up 4 bases and V 6 bases, and 8 bases lay outside the gene matches. In germline, CDR1 is MDHEN, CDR2 SYDVKM. This CDR3 has 15 amino acids. In nucleotides, the CDR3 is TGTGCCAGCAGCACTCTAGCGGGGGGCGCGTACGAGCAGTACTTC. Its translation is CASSTLAGGAYEQYF.

Ten or more counts support this clonotype. The CDR3, as DNA: TGTGCCAGCAGCCAAGATGTAGCGGGGGCTAACACCGGGGAGCTGTTTTTT. This sequence encodes CASSQDVAGANTGELFF. The chain joins TRBV3-1 to TRBJ2-2; 9 bases are a match to TRBD2. J was trimmed by 2 bases and V by 0 bases; bases with no gene match: 4. CDR3 length: 17 residues. CDR1 is LGHDT and CDR2 is YNNKEL in the germline V gene (reference sequence).

This clonotype occurred many times. The chain is built from TRBV6-2 or TRBV6-3 and TRBJ2-7; D might be TRBD2 (6 bases). V was trimmed by 4 bases and J by 0 bases, leaving 7 bases between them. The CDR3 runs 13 residues. Germline V lookup: CDR1 MNHEY, CDR2 SVGEGT. The CDR3 bases are TGTGCCAGCAGTTGGACTACCTCCTACGAGCAGTACTTC. Translating it yields CASSWTTSYEQYF.

The chain links TRBV5-6 to TRBJ2-3; TRBD1 might be the D (6 bases). The germline gives CDR1 SGHDT, CDR2 YYEEEE. The CDR3 is 12 residues long. The V gene lost 8 bases and the J gene lost 4 bases, with 11 bases spanning the gap. The DNA of the CDR3 is TGTGCCAGTACCCAGGGGCCAGATACGCAGTATTTT. The encoded protein is CASTQGPDTQYF. Variable domain in full (rest from reference TRBV5-6 and TRBJ2-3): DAGVTQSPTHLIKTRGQQVTLRCSPKSGHDTVSWYQQALGQGPQFIFQYYEEEERQRGNFPDRFSGHQFPNYSSELNVNALLLGDSALYLCASTQGPDTQYFGPGTRLTVL.

The sample holds many counts of this clonotype. The chain has TRBV7-2 and TRBJ1-5; D may be TRBD1 (5 bases). The CDR3 is 13 residues long. CDR1 and CDR2 (germline): SGHTA, FQGNSA. Trimming left V 5 bases short and J 6 bases short, with 11 bases between. This CDR3 is CASSPQGLQPQHF. The CDR3 DNA is TGTGCCAGCAGCCCCCAGGGTCTTCAGCCCCAGCATTTT.

This clonotype is medium-sized. The chain has TRBV7-9 and TRBJ2-7; D may be TRBD2 (7 bases). Trimming cost V 5 bases and J 7 bases, with 21 bases left between them. The V gene's germline CDR1 is SEHNR and CDR2 FQNEAQ (reference sequence). CDR3 length equals 15 residues. In nucleotides, the CDR3 is TGTGCCAGCAGCCGTTGGCGGGGGCTGATAAGGGAGCAGTACTTC. Translated, it gives CASSRWRGLIREQYF. Full variable domain (rest looked up from reference TRBV7-9 and TRBJ2-7): DTGVSQNPRHKITKRGQNVTFRCDPISEHNRLYWYRQTLGQGPEFLTYFQNEAQLEKSRLLSDRFSAERPKGSFSTLEIQRTEQGDSAMYLCASSRWRGLIREQYFGPGTRLTVT.